This T cell receptor (beta chain) was captured by sequencing in a study of shared clonotypes between healthy human individuals. Study-wide results and limits: It was expected that sequencing depth would affect clonotype sharing among donors.

The CDR3 runs 13 residues. The V and J ends lost 2 bases and 5 bases respectively, with 13 bases between them. Germline V CDR1 and CDR2: GTSNPN, SVGIG (reference sequence). Sequencing was performed with immunoSEQ multiplex PCR; in TCRdb, only in-frame clones are kept and a portion is missing. The table has about 510,000 clones, 60% to 85% seen once; the top ten hold around 13%. Of note for this clone: What it binds is unknown.

Input material: PBMCs. J is TRBJ2-7 and V is TRBV30, with a possible D match to TRBD1 (6 bases). The receptor was derived from a woman in her 40s in good health. Some clones in this sample may be carry-over from other donors' samples. DNA for the CDR3: TGTGCCTGGAGTACAGGGCTTTACGACGAGCAGTACTTC. As protein: CAWSTGLYDEQYF. The full variable domain, in which reference TRBV30 and TRBJ2-7 provide the parts outside the CDR3, is SQTIHQWPATLVQPVGSPLSLECTVEGTSNPNLYWYRQAAGRGLQLLFYSVGIGQISSEVPQNLSASRPQDRQFILSSKKLLLSDSGFYLCAWSTGLYDEQYFGPGTRLTVT.